One sample yielded the 11 T cell receptor beta chains listed below, sequenced in a study of Ad26.COV2.S vaccination and SARS-CoV-2 variants. Sequenced by immunoSEQ multiplex PCR; TCRdb stores in-frame clones only, minus some. The data show 43,000 or so clones, with approximately 80% seen just once and roughly 45% held by the top ten. Material: peripheral blood, obtained after recovery from COVID-19. Every receptor here comes from a human donor who had recovered from COVID-19.

The rearrangement joins TRBV5-1 to TRBJ2-5; maybe TRBD2 (6 bases). V was pared by 3 bases and J by 4 bases, with 13 bases between. Germline CDR1 SGHRS, CDR2 YFSETQ. CDR3 length equals 14 residues. CDR3 DNA: TGCGCCAGCAGCTGGGACGGGGGAAGAGAGACCCAGTACTTC. Its translation: CASSWDGGRETQYF.

The V and J genes are TRBV13 and TRBJ2-2, with 11 nucleotides matching TRBD2. CDR3 size: 17 residues. Germline CDR1 reads PRHDT; CDR2 reads FYEKMQ (reference sequence). Trimming took 3 bases from V and 0 from J; bases not matched to a gene: 3. The CDR3 region has the DNA TGTGCCAGCAGCTTCCCTAGCGGGGGGCCGAACACCGGGGAGCTGTTTTTT. Amino acid sequence: CASSFPSGGPNTGELFF.

A note on this clone: This specimen includes other DNA sequences encoding the same CDR3. The CDR3 sequence is CASSRRLAGEGSYEQYF. DNA for the CDR3: TGCGCCAGTAGCCGGAGACTAGCGGGAGAGGGTTCCTACGAGCAGTACTTC. V usage is TRBV5-1 and J usage is TRBJ2-7, with 12 bases that match TRBD2. CDR3 length: 17 residues. Trimming removed 8 bases from V and 1 base from J; junction bases left unmatched: 13. Per germline, CDR1 SGHRS and CDR2 YFSETQ.

This rearrangement joins TRBV5-1 to TRBJ2-3, with 9 bases identical to TRBD1. The CDR3 sequence is 15 residues long. Germline V gene data show CDR1 as SGHRS and CDR2 as YFSETQ. V dropped 4 bases and J dropped 1; count of bases not matched to a gene: 4. The CDR3 DNA follows: TGCGCCAGCAGCCCGGGACAGGGTGGCACAGATACGCAGTATTTT. It yields the protein CASSPGQGGTDTQYF.

This sequence joins TRBV5-6 and TRBJ2-2; 8 nucleotides agree with TRBD1. The V and J ends lost 3 bases and 3 bases, in that order; junction bases with no gene match: 16. CDR3 length: 19 residues. Germline loops: CDR1 SGHDT, CDR2 YYEEEE. CDR3 amino acids: CASSSARDRGREDTGELFF. CDR3 DNA: TGTGCCAGCAGCTCAGCAAGAGACAGGGGTAGGGAGGACACCGGGGAGCTGTTTTTT.

This sequence joins TRBV5-1 and TRBJ1-1; no clear D. With 5 bases removed from V and 4 bases from J, the gap between germline ends came to 9 bases. This CDR3 spans 12 amino acids. Germline lookup yields CDR1 SGHRS and CDR2 YFSETQ. The CDR3 DNA reads TGCGCCAGCAGAGAGAAACCCACTGAAGCTTTCTTT. It yields the protein CASREKPTEAFF.

This chain connects TRBV30 to TRBJ1-5; D gene uncertain. The CDR3 loop spans 16 amino acids. Germline V lookup: CDR1 GTSNPN, CDR2 SVGIG (reference sequence). The V and J ends lost 1 base and 4 bases respectively, with 17 bases between them. The chain's CDR3 is CAWSGEDRNPNQPQHF. The CDR3 bases are TGTGCCTGGAGTGGCGAGGATCGGAACCCGAATCAGCCCCAGCATTTT.

The chain employs TRBV19 and TRBJ2-1, with TRBD2 matching over 7 bases. CDR3 length: 14 residues. V shed 3 bases and J 6 bases; nucleotides not matched to a gene: 5. Germline V gene sequence: CDR1 LNHDA, CDR2 SQIVND (reference sequence). For the CDR3, the DNA is TGTGCCAGTAGTATGAGGGTAGCGGGCAATGAGCAGTTCTTC. Translation: CASSMRVAGNEQFF.

This rearrangement joins TRBV10-3 to TRBJ2-1; no firm D call. This CDR3 has 12 amino acids. Trimming took 0 bases from V and 9 from J, leaving 6 bases between them. CDR1 is ENHRY and CDR2 is SYGVKD in the germline V gene. In nucleotides, the CDR3 is TGTGCCATCAGTGAGTCGTCTAGTGAGCAGTTCTTC. This sequence encodes CAISESSSEQFF.

The chain joins TRBV5-1 to TRBJ2-5; 8 bases are shared with TRBD2. Germline-derived CDR1 and CDR2 are SGHRS and YFSETQ. This CDR3 comprises 16 residues. With V trimmed by 6 bases and J by 5 bases, 15 bases remained unmatched. In nucleotides, the CDR3 is TGCGCCAGCACACGGGGGGGCCGGAGTTCCGGGGAGACCCAGTACTTC. Encoded protein: CASTRGGRSSGETQYF.

The genes are TRBV5-6 and TRBJ2-7; D could derive from TRBD1 or TRBD2 (5 bases each). The V and J ends lost 4 bases and 1 base respectively, with 9 bases between them. Germline V CDR1 and CDR2: SGHDT, YYEEEE. This CDR3 has 13 residues. CDR3 in amino acids: CASSIGASYEQYF. The CDR3 nucleotides are TGTGCCAGCAGCATCGGGGCTTCCTACGAGCAGTACTTC. The variable domain in full, with the rest retrieved from reference TRBV5-6 and TRBJ2-7, is DAGVTQSPTHLIKTRGQQVTLRCSPKSGHDTVSWYQQALGQGPQFIFQYYEEEERQRGNFPDRFSGHQFPNYSSELNVNALLLGDSALYLCASSIGASYEQYFGPGTRLTVT.